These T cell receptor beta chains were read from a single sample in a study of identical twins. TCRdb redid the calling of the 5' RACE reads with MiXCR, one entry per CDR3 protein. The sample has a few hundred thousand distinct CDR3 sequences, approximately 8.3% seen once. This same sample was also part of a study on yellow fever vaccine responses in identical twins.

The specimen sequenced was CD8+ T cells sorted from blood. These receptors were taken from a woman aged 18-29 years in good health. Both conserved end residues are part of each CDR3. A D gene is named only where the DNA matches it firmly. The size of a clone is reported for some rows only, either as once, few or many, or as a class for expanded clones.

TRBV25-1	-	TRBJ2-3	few	TGTGCCAGCACAGCGGCACTTCAGCCCGATACGCAGTATTTT	CASTAALQPDTQYF
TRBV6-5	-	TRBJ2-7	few	TGTGCCAGCAGTTACTTCAGGGGCATGGAGCAGTACTTC	CASSYFRGMEQYF
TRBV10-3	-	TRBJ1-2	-	TGTGCCATCAGTGAAGGGCGACTGAACTATGGCTACACCTTC	CAISEGRLNYGYTF
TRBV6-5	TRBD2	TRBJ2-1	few	TGTGCCAGTGCTAGCGGGGACAATGAGCAGTTCTTC	CASASGDNEQFF
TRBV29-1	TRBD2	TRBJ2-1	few	TGCAGCGTTGAAACTAGCGGGACCTACAATGAGCAGTTCTTC	CSVETSGTYNEQFF
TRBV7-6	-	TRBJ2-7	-	TGTGCCAGCCAAGACGACAAGGCTCCCTACGAGCAGTACTTC	CASQDDKAPYEQYF
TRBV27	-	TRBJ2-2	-	TGTGCCAGCAGTAGGGCCGGGCCAGCCTGTTGGGGGCTGTTTTTT	CASSRAGPACWGLFF
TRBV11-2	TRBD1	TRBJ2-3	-	TGTGCCAGCAGCTTAGAGTCCTCGGGAAGGGGGCAGTATAGGGGACGTGGGGTCACAGATACGCAGTATTTT	CASSLESSGRGQYRGRGVTDTQYF
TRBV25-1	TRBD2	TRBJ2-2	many	TGTGCCAGCAGTGAATTGTCGGGAGGGCACACCGGGGAGCTGTTTTTT	CASSELSGGHTGELFF
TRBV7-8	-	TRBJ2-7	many	TGTGCCAGCAGCCCGTCAGGGGTCCAATCCTACGAGCAGTACTTC	CASSPSGVQSYEQYF
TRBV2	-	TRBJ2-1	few	TGTGCCAGCAGTGATGTCACAGGGTCCTACAATGAGCAGTTCTTC	CASSDVTGSYNEQFF
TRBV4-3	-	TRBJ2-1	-	TGCGCCAGCAGCCAAGATCCTACGAATGATGAGCAGTTCTTC	CASSQDPTNDEQFF
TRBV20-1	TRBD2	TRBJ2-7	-	TGCTGCGCTAGAGATTATCGGAGCGGGAGGGGTTCCTACGAGCAGTACTTC	CCARDYRSGRGSYEQYF
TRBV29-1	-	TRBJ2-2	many	TGCAGCGTCGGGAGACCGAACACCGGGGAGCTGTTTTTT	CSVGRPNTGELFF
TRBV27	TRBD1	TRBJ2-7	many	TGTGCCAGCAGTTCCTACACGGACAGGTTTATCTCCTACGAGCAGTACTTC	CASSSYTDRFISYEQYF
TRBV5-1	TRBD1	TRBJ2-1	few	TGCGCCAGCAGCTTTAGACAGGGGACCTACAATGAGCAGTTCTTC	CASSFRQGTYNEQFF
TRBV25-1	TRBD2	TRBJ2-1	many	TGTGCCAGCAGTGCCCTAGCGGTCCCCGATGATCAGGAGCAGTTCTTC	CASSALAVPDDQEQFF
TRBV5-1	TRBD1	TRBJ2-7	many	TGCGCCAGCAGCTTAGGACAGGGGCTTGGCTACGAGCAGTACTTC	CASSLGQGLGYEQYF
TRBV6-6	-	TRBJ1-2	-	TGTGCCAGCAGTTACGACAGCTATGGCTACACCTTC	CASSYDSYGYTF
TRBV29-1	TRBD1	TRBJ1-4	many	TGCAGCGTTGTACCGGGACAGGAGTTTGGAGAAAAACTGTTTTTT	CSVVPGQEFGEKLFF
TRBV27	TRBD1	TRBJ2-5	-	TGTGCCAGCGGGGGGACAGGGGGCAGTGGGGAGACCCAGTACTTC	CASGGTGGSGETQYF
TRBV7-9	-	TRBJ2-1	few	TGTGCCAGCAGCCCATTGGTCGGCCTCTCCTACAATGAGCAGTTCTTC	CASSPLVGLSYNEQFF
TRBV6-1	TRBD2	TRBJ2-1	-	TGTGCCAGCAGTAGACTAGCGGGGAACTACAATGAGCAGTTCTTC	CASSRLAGNYNEQFF